Listed below are T cell receptor beta chains from one sample, sequenced in a study of blood T cells in healthy people across ages. From the 5' RACE reads, TCRdb called clonotypes with MiXCR, one entry per CDR3 protein. The sample shows some 710,000 distinct CDR3 sequences, about 20% of them seen only once. Sequenced input: blood. These receptors all come from a man in his 70s in good health. The CDR3 runs from the conserved cysteine through the conserved F or W. D genes are given only for firm matches. The size of a clone is reported for some rows only, either as once, few or many, or as a class for expanded clones.

j_call: TRBJ2-1
clone_size: .
v_call: TRBV7-9
d_call: TRBD2
cdr3_aa: CASSQKSSGANEQFF
cdr3_nt: TGTGCCAGCAGCCAAAAATCCAGCGGGGCCAATGAGCAGTTCTTC

j_call: TRBJ2-1
clone_size: few
v_call: TRBV12-3/TRBV12-4
d_call: TRBD2
cdr3_aa: CASSFRLAGPYNEQFF
cdr3_nt: TGTGCCAGCAGTTTCCGGCTAGCGGGCCCCTACAATGAGCAGTTCTTC

j_call: TRBJ1-3
clone_size: few
v_call: TRBV28
d_call: .
cdr3_aa: CASGQETIYF
cdr3_nt: TGTGCCAGCGGTCAGGAGACCATATATTTT

j_call: TRBJ2-1
clone_size: many
v_call: TRBV20-1
d_call: .
cdr3_aa: CSLQGEGSYNEQFF
cdr3_nt: TGCAGTCTGCAGGGCGAAGGGTCCTACAATGAGCAGTTCTTC

j_call: TRBJ2-5
clone_size: few
v_call: TRBV20-1
d_call: TRBD2
cdr3_aa: CSARQGLAGETQYF
cdr3_nt: TGCAGTGCTAGGCAGGGACTAGCGGGAGAGACCCAGTACTTC

j_call: TRBJ1-5
clone_size: few
v_call: TRBV29-1
d_call: .
cdr3_aa: CSVGQGGRGNQPQHF
cdr3_nt: TGCAGCGTTGGGCAGGGTGGCAGGGGCAATCAGCCCCAGCATTTT

j_call: TRBJ1-3
clone_size: few
v_call: TRBV20-1
d_call: TRBD1
cdr3_aa: CSARGGQVISGNTIYF
cdr3_nt: TGCAGTGCTAGAGGCGGACAGGTGATCTCTGGAAACACCATATATTTT

j_call: TRBJ1-2
clone_size: .
v_call: TRBV20-1
d_call: .
cdr3_aa: CSAKEGGSWVYTF
cdr3_nt: TGCAGTGCTAAGGAGGGGGGGAGCTGGGTCTACACCTTC

j_call: TRBJ1-4
clone_size: few
v_call: TRBV3-1
d_call: .
cdr3_aa: CASSQGPGSTPEKLFF
cdr3_nt: TGTGCCAGCAGCCAAGGGCCCGGATCAACTCCTGAAAAACTGTTTTTT

j_call: TRBJ2-1
clone_size: few
v_call: TRBV7-2
d_call: TRBD1
cdr3_aa: CASSWGTEYNEQFF
cdr3_nt: TGTGCCAGCAGCTGGGGGACAGAGTACAATGAGCAGTTCTTC

j_call: TRBJ2-3
clone_size: few
v_call: TRBV29-1
d_call: TRBD1
cdr3_aa: CSVDRTGFRSDTQYF
cdr3_nt: TGCAGCGTAGATCGGACAGGGTTTCGGTCAGATACGCAGTATTTT

j_call: TRBJ1-5
clone_size: .
v_call: TRBV2
d_call: .
cdr3_aa: CASSDDGGQPQHF
cdr3_nt: TGTGCCAGCAGTGATGATGGGGGTCAGCCCCAGCATTTT

j_call: TRBJ1-2
clone_size: few
v_call: TRBV6-1
d_call: .
cdr3_aa: CASSETPGDSYGYTF
cdr3_nt: TGTGCCAGCAGTGAAACTCCGGGGGACTCCTATGGCTACACCTTC

j_call: TRBJ2-6
clone_size: .
v_call: TRBV11-2
d_call: .
cdr3_aa: CASALVPGANVLTF
cdr3_nt: TGTGCCAGCGCCCTTGTTCCTGGGGCCAACGTCCTGACTTTC

j_call: TRBJ2-3
clone_size: few
v_call: TRBV4-3
d_call: .
cdr3_aa: CASSLWTKDTQYF
cdr3_nt: TGCGCCAGCAGCCTGTGGACAAAAGATACGCAGTATTTT

j_call: TRBJ1-1
clone_size: few
v_call: TRBV20-1
d_call: TRBD1
cdr3_aa: CRTGGHFSMNTEAFF
cdr3_nt: TGCAGGACAGGGGGCCATTTTTCCATGAACACTGAAGCTTTCTTT

j_call: TRBJ2-1
clone_size: .
v_call: TRBV12-3/TRBV12-4
d_call: TRBD1
cdr3_aa: CASTTGATDEQFF
cdr3_nt: TGTGCCAGCACTACAGGGGCGACAGATGAGCAGTTCTTC

j_call: TRBJ2-3
clone_size: .
v_call: TRBV5-1
d_call: TRBD1
cdr3_aa: CASSGGQGGDTQYF
cdr3_nt: TGCGCCAGCAGCGGTGGACAGGGGGGTGATACGCAGTATTTT

j_call: TRBJ2-3
clone_size: .
v_call: TRBV6-6
d_call: TRBD1
cdr3_aa: CASSYPGGTNTQYF
cdr3_nt: TGTGCCAGCAGTTACCCAGGGGGAACAAATACGCAGTATTTT

j_call: TRBJ2-4
clone_size: .
v_call: TRBV6-5
d_call: TRBD1
cdr3_aa: CACSTRTGGEKNIQYF
cdr3_nt: TGTGCCTGCAGTACCAGAACAGGGGGCGAGAAAAACATTCAGTACTTC

j_call: TRBJ2-1
clone_size: .
v_call: TRBV11-2
d_call: .
cdr3_aa: CASSLDHSGEQFF
cdr3_nt: TGTGCCAGCAGCTTAGATCACTCAGGAGAGCAGTTCTTC

j_call: TRBJ2-5
clone_size: .
v_call: TRBV12-3/TRBV12-4
d_call: .
cdr3_aa: CASSLALRLPRWETQYF
cdr3_nt: TGTGCCAGCAGTTTAGCGCTAAGACTCCCGCGGTGGGAGACCCAGTACTTC

j_call: TRBJ1-2
clone_size: few
v_call: TRBV29-1
d_call: .
cdr3_aa: CSVLHNYGYTF
cdr3_nt: TGCAGCGTTTTACACAACTATGGCTACACCTTC

j_call: TRBJ2-3
clone_size: .
v_call: TRBV12-3/TRBV12-4
d_call: .
cdr3_aa: CASRPRPDMQYF
cdr3_nt: TGTGCCAGCAGACCTCGGCCAGATATGCAGTATTTT

j_call: TRBJ2-1
clone_size: few
v_call: TRBV27
d_call: .
cdr3_aa: CASSSDRERGNEQFF
cdr3_nt: TGTGCCAGCAGTTCCGACAGGGAGCGGGGCAATGAGCAGTTCTTC

j_call: TRBJ2-3
clone_size: .
v_call: TRBV5-6
d_call: .
cdr3_aa: CASSLVEFSTDTQYF
cdr3_nt: TGTGCCAGCAGCTTGGTGGAATTTAGCACAGATACGCAGTATTTT

j_call: TRBJ1-4
clone_size: few
v_call: TRBV18
d_call: .
cdr3_aa: CASSPQGSDRRNEKLFF
cdr3_nt: TGTGCCAGCTCACCACAAGGTTCCGACAGGAGGAATGAAAAACTGTTTTTT

j_call: TRBJ2-2
clone_size: .
v_call: TRBV20-1
d_call: TRBD2
cdr3_aa: CSGKGGGLTGELFF
cdr3_nt: TGCAGTGGAAAGGGCGGGGGACTCACCGGGGAGCTGTTTTTT

j_call: TRBJ2-5
clone_size: .
v_call: TRBV3-1
d_call: .
cdr3_aa: CASSQRNSLYQETQYF
cdr3_nt: TGTGCCAGCAGCCAAAGAAACAGCCTGTACCAAGAGACCCAGTACTTC

j_call: TRBJ2-3
clone_size: few
v_call: TRBV5-1
d_call: .
cdr3_aa: CASSLATSVSDTQYF
cdr3_nt: TGCGCCAGCAGCTTGGCCACTAGTGTATCAGATACGCAGTATTTT

j_call: TRBJ2-7
clone_size: many
v_call: TRBV3-1
d_call: TRBD1
cdr3_aa: CASSQDRYSYEQYF
cdr3_nt: TGTGCCAGCAGCCAGGACAGGTACTCCTACGAGCAGTACTTC

j_call: TRBJ1-1
clone_size: few
v_call: TRBV5-1
d_call: TRBD1
cdr3_aa: CASSWDRAGTEAFF
cdr3_nt: TGCGCCAGCAGCTGGGACAGGGCGGGTACTGAAGCTTTCTTT

j_call: TRBJ2-4
clone_size: .
v_call: TRBV20-1
d_call: .
cdr3_aa: CSASASLLAKNIQYF
cdr3_nt: TGCAGTGCTAGCGCATCGCTCCTAGCCAAAAACATTCAGTACTTC

j_call: TRBJ1-2
clone_size: few
v_call: TRBV5-6
d_call: TRBD1
cdr3_aa: CASSFPGGVNYGYTF
cdr3_nt: TGTGCCAGCAGCTTCCCAGGGGGCGTTAACTATGGCTACACCTTC

j_call: TRBJ1-2
clone_size: once
v_call: TRBV5-1
d_call: .
cdr3_aa: CASSLLGSGRELYGYTF
cdr3_nt: TGCGCCAGCAGCTTGTTGGGATCGGGCAGGGAGCTCTATGGCTACACCTTC

j_call: TRBJ1-2
clone_size: many
v_call: TRBV15
d_call: .
cdr3_aa: CATSRDRGSYGYTF
cdr3_nt: TGTGCCACCAGCAGAGATCGCGGCAGCTATGGCTACACCTTC

j_call: TRBJ2-1
clone_size: .
v_call: TRBV7-2
d_call: TRBD2
cdr3_aa: CASSSTSGRFNEQFF
cdr3_nt: TGTGCCAGCAGCTCGACTAGCGGGAGGTTCAATGAGCAGTTCTTC

j_call: TRBJ1-5
clone_size: .
v_call: TRBV29-1
d_call: .
cdr3_aa: CSAQVTGGNQPQHF
cdr3_nt: TGCAGCGCCCAAGTAACCGGGGGGAATCAGCCCCAGCATTTT

j_call: TRBJ1-2
clone_size: .
v_call: TRBV24-1
d_call: .
cdr3_aa: CATSNPPGGYTF
cdr3_nt: TGTGCCACCAGTAATCCGCCGGGTGGCTACACCTTC

j_call: TRBJ2-5
clone_size: few
v_call: TRBV28
d_call: .
cdr3_aa: CASSLDRFETQYF
cdr3_nt: TGTGCCAGCAGTCTCGACAGGTTTGAGACCCAGTACTTC

j_call: TRBJ2-1
clone_size: .
v_call: TRBV20-1
d_call: TRBD2
cdr3_aa: CSATQGLDTYNEQFF
cdr3_nt: TGCAGTGCTACCCAGGGACTAGATACCTACAATGAGCAGTTCTTC

j_call: TRBJ1-2
clone_size: .
v_call: TRBV12-3/TRBV12-4
d_call: .
cdr3_aa: CASRPYTF
cdr3_nt: TGTGCCAGCAGGCCCTACACCTTC

j_call: TRBJ2-7
clone_size: .
v_call: TRBV14
d_call: TRBD1
cdr3_aa: CASCPGTGVGEQYF
cdr3_nt: TGTGCCAGCTGCCCAGGTACAGGGGTAGGGGAGCAGTACTTC

j_call: TRBJ2-5
clone_size: .
v_call: TRBV6-1
d_call: .
cdr3_aa: CASGEETGTQETQYF
cdr3_nt: TGTGCCAGCGGAGAAGAAACCGGGACCCAAGAGACCCAGTACTTC

j_call: TRBJ2-1
clone_size: .
v_call: TRBV12-3/TRBV12-4
d_call: .
cdr3_aa: CATTDPGQSSYNEQFF
cdr3_nt: TGTGCTACGACGGACCCAGGCCAGAGCTCCTACAATGAGCAGTTCTTC

j_call: TRBJ2-3
clone_size: few
v_call: TRBV29-1
d_call: .
cdr3_aa: CSAPRDLQDTQYF
cdr3_nt: TGCAGCGCTCCCAGGGACCTTCAAGATACGCAGTATTTT

j_call: TRBJ1-2
clone_size: .
v_call: TRBV20-1
d_call: TRBD1
cdr3_aa: CSAREGQGVEFSYGYTF
cdr3_nt: TGCAGTGCTAGAGAGGGGCAGGGGGTCGAGTTTAGCTATGGCTACACCTTC

j_call: TRBJ1-1
clone_size: .
v_call: TRBV7-2
d_call: .
cdr3_aa: CASNPEGFGSTEAFF
cdr3_nt: TGTGCCAGCAACCCGGAGGGTTTCGGGAGCACTGAAGCTTTCTTT

j_call: TRBJ2-1
clone_size: .
v_call: TRBV12-3/TRBV12-4
d_call: TRBD2
cdr3_aa: CASSAPSGGAYNEQFF
cdr3_nt: TGTGCCAGCAGTGCCCCTAGCGGGGGAGCATACAATGAGCAGTTCTTC

j_call: TRBJ1-1
clone_size: few
v_call: TRBV29-1
d_call: .
cdr3_aa: CSVERGGSTEAFF
cdr3_nt: TGCAGCGTTGAGAGGGGAGGGAGCACTGAAGCTTTCTTT

j_call: TRBJ2-1
clone_size: .
v_call: TRBV12-3/TRBV12-4
d_call: .
cdr3_aa: CASSLNSGEQFF
cdr3_nt: TGTGCCAGCAGTTTAAACTCGGGTGAGCAGTTCTTC

j_call: TRBJ1-5
clone_size: many
v_call: TRBV11-2
d_call: TRBD1
cdr3_aa: CASSLGYPGTGENQPQHF
cdr3_nt: TGTGCCAGCAGCTTAGGGTACCCCGGGACAGGTGAGAATCAGCCCCAGCATTTT

j_call: TRBJ2-3
clone_size: .
v_call: TRBV12-3/TRBV12-4
d_call: .
cdr3_aa: CAIPQEGGRTDTQYF
cdr3_nt: TGTGCCATCCCACAGGAGGGAGGACGCACAGATACGCAGTATTTT